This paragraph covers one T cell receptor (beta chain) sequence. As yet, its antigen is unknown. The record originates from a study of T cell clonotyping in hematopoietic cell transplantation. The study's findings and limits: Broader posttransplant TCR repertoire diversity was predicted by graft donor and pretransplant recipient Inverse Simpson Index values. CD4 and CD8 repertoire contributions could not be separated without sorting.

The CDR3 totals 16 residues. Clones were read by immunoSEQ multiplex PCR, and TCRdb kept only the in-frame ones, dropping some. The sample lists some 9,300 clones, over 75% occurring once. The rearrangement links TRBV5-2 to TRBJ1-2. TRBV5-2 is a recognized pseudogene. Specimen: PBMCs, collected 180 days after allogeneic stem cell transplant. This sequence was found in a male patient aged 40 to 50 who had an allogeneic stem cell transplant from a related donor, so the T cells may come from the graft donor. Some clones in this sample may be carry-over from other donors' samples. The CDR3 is CASNCQRVRKTYGYTF. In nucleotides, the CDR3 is TGTGCCAGCAACTGTCAGCGAGTACGAAAGACCTATGGCTACACCTTC.